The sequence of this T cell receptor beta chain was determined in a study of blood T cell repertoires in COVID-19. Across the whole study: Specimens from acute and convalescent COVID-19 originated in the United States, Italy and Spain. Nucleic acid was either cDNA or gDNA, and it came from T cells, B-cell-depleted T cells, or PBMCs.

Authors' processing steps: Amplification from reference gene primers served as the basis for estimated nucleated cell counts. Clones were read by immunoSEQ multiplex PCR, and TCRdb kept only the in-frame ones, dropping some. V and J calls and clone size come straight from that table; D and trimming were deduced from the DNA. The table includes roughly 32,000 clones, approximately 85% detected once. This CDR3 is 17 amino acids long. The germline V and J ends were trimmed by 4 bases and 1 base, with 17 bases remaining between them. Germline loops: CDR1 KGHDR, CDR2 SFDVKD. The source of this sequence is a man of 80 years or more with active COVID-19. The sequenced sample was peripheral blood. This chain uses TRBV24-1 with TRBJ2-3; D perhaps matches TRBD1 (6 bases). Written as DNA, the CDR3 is TGTGCCACCAGTGACCGTACCGCGACAGGCCGCACAGATACGCAGTATTTT. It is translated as CATSDRTATGRTDTQYF.